The 8 T cell receptor beta chains in this list originate from one sample, sequenced in a study of shared clonotypes between healthy human individuals. Only in-frame clones appear in the TCRdb table, and some are missing; sequencing was by immunoSEQ multiplex PCR. Here the sample spans 2 million to 2.5 million clones, around 93% being singletons. The sequencing input was naive CD4+ T cells from PBMCs. The subset here: CD45RA+ positively selected. The receptors here all came from a man aged 18 to 30 in good health. Some clones in this sample may be carry-over from other donors' samples.

This clone came up once. The chain employs TRBV15 and TRBJ2-1; no firm D call. V was cut by 2 bases and J by 2 bases, with 16 bases left in between. Per germline, CDR1 LNHNV and CDR2 YYDKDF (reference sequence). This CDR3 comprises 17 residues. The CDR3 nucleotides read TGTGCCACCAGCAGACTAGGAGCGCGAACCGCCTACAATGAGCAGTTCTTC. This sequence encodes CATSRLGARTAYNEQFF. The variable domain in full, with the rest retrieved from reference TRBV15 and TRBJ2-1, is DAMVIQNPRYQVTQFGKPVTLSCSQTLNHNVMYWYQQKSSQAPKLLFHYYDKDFNNEADTPDNFQSRRPNTSFCFLDIRSPGLGDTAMYLCATSRLGARTAYNEQFFGPGTRLTVL.

The CDR3 coding sequence is TGTGCCAGCAGTTTTTCGGCAGCGAACACTGAAGCTTTCTTT. This sequence encodes CASSFSAANTEAFF. The V and J genes are TRBV28 and TRBJ1-1; D gene unclear. The CDR3 spans 14 residues. Between the trimmed V and J ends, which lost 3 bases and 1 base, there was a span of 9 bases. Per germline, CDR1 MDHEN and CDR2 SYDVKM.

This chain uses TRBV28 with TRBJ2-7; the match to TRBD1 covers 9 bases. Germline trimming cut 2 bases from V and 5 bases from J; bases unmatched to any gene: 10. The CDR3 length is 16 residues. CDR1 is MDHEN, CDR2 SYDVKM, per germline. For the CDR3, the DNA is TGTGCCAGCAGTTTACTCGATGGGACAGGGATTCACGAGCAGTACTTC. Residues: CASSLLDGTGIHEQYF.

The chain recombines TRBV10-3 with TRBJ2-2, with a possible D match to TRBD2 (6 bases). The CDR3 covers 15 residues. Germline V gene lookup returns CDR1 ENHRY and CDR2 SYGVKD. The ends were cut back, 6 bases at V and 3 bases at J, with 14 bases in the middle. The CDR3 protein is CAISRIERDTGELFF. The CDR3, as DNA: TGTGCCATCAGCAGAATAGAGCGGGACACCGGGGAGCTGTTTTTT.

This sequence joins TRBV10-2 and TRBJ2-1, with 9 bases aligning to TRBD2. J lost 9 bases, V lost 6 bases, and 6 bases had no gene match. The CDR3 runs 13 residues. Germline CDR1 reads WSHSY; CDR2 reads SAAADI. CDR3 loop: CASREGLAGEQFF. In DNA, the CDR3 is TGCGCCAGCAGAGAGGGACTAGCTGGTGAGCAGTTCTTC.

The V and J genes are TRBV11-2 and TRBJ2-7; D tentatively fits TRBD1 or TRBD2 (5 bases each). The V end was cut by 3 bases, the J end by 6 bases, with 12 bases between. Germline values: CDR1 SGHAT, CDR2 FQNNGV. The CDR3 consists of 13 residues. The CDR3 bases are TGTGCCAGCAGCTTCCCAGGGACGCCCGAGCAGTACTTC. This sequence encodes CASSFPGTPEQYF. Based on the CDR3 plus reference TRBV11-2 and TRBJ2-7, the full variable domain is EAGVAQSPRYKIIEKRQSVAFWCNPISGHATLYWYQQILGQGPKLLIQFQNNGVVDDSQLPKDRFSAERLKGVDSTLKIQPAKLEDSAVYLCASSFPGTPEQYFGPGTRLTVT.

The gene calls are TRBV11-2 and TRBJ1-1; maybe TRBD1 (6 bases). This CDR3 spans 16 amino acids. Trimming took 1 base from V and 5 from J, leaving 17 bases between them. Germline loops: CDR1 SGHAT, CDR2 FQNNGV. The CDR3 here is CASSLGLGGRGTEAFF. The CDR3, as DNA: TGTGCCAGCAGCTTAGGGTTGGGGGGGCGTGGGACTGAAGCTTTCTTT.

The rearrangement joins TRBV28 to TRBJ1-2; D is uncertain. Per germline, CDR1 MDHEN and CDR2 SYDVKM. The CDR3 runs 15 residues. V gave up 8 bases and J gave up 5 bases, with 21 bases separating them. CDR3 residues: CASRPVGYVVYGYTF. The CDR3, as DNA: TGTGCCAGCCGTCCTGTCGGATACGTTGTTTATGGCTACACCTTC.